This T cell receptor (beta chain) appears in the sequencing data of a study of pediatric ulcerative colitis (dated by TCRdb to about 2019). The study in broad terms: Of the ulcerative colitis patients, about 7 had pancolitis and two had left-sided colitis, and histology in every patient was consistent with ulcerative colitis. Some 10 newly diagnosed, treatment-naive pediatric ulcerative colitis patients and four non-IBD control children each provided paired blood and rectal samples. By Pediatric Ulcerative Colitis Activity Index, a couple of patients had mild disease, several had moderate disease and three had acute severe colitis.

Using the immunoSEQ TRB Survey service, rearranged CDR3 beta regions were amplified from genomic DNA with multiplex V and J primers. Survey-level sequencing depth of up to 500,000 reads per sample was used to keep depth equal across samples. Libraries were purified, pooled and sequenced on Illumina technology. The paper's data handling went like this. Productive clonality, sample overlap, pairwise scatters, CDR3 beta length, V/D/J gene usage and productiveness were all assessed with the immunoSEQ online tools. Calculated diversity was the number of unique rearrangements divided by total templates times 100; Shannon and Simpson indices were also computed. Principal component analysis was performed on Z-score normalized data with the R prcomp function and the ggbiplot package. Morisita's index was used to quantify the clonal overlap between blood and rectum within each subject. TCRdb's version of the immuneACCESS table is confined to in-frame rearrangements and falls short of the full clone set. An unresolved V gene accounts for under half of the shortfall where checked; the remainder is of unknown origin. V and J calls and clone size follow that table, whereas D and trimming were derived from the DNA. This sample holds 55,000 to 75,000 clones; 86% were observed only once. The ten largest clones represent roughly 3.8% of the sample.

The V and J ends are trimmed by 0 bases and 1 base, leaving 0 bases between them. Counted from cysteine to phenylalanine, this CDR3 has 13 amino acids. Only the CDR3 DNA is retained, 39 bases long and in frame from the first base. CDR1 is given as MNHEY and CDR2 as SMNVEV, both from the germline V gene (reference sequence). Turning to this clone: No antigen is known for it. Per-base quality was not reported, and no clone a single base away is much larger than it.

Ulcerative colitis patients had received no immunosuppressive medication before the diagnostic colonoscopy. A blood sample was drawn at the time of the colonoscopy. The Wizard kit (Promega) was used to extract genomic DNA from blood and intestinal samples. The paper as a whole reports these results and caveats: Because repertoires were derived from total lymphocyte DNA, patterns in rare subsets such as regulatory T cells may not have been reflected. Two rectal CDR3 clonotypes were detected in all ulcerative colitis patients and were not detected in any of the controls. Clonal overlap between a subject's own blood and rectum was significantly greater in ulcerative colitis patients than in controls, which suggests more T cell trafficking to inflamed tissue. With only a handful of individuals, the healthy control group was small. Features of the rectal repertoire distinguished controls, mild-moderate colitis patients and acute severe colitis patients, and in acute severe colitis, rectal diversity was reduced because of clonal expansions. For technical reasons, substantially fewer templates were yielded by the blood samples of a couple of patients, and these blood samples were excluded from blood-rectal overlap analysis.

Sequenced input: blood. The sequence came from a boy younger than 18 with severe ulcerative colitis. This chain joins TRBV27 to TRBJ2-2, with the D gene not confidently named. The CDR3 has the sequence CASSLSNTGELFF. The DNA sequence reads TGTGCCAGCAGTTTATCGAACACCGGGGAGCTGTTTTTT.